These 14 T cell receptor beta chains originate from one sample sequenced in a study of naive CD8 T cells in extremely preterm neonates. Clones were sequenced by immunoSEQ multiplex PCR, and TCRdb holds only the in-frame ones, with some missing. The table includes about 8,000 clones, about 98% detected once. The sequenced sample consisted of naive CD8+ T cells from blood. The receptors were gathered from a human donor in good health.

V is TRBV19 and J is TRBJ2-7; D gene ambiguous. Per the germline V gene, CDR1 is LNHDA and CDR2 is SQIVND (reference sequence). There are 13 residues in the CDR3. V shed 1 base and J shed 1 base, with 5 bases lying between them. This chain's CDR3 is CASSIAHSYEQYF. Written as DNA, the CDR3 is TGTGCCAGTAGTATAGCCCATTCCTACGAGCAGTACTTC.

The V and J genes are TRBV9 and TRBJ2-1; no definite D call. Trimming took off 0 bases at V and 5 bases at J, with 6 bases between the two ends. Per the germline V gene, CDR1 is SGDLS and CDR2 is YYNGEE. CDR3 length: 13 residues. The CDR3 here is CASSVAGNNEQFF. The CDR3 DNA reads as TGTGCCAGCAGCGTAGCAGGTAACAATGAGCAGTTCTTC.

The rearrangement uses TRBV7-6 and TRBJ2-2; TRBD2 matches at 7 bases. The CDR3 extends over 15 amino acids. V shed 4 bases, J shed 2 bases, and the junction held 4 bases outside the gene matches. Per the germline V gene, CDR1 is SGHVS and CDR2 is FNYEAQ. The CDR3 sequence is CASSSIAGNTGELFF. The CDR3, as DNA: TGTGCCAGCAGCTCCATAGCGGGTAACACCGGGGAGCTGTTTTTT.

The chain is built from TRBV7-9 and TRBJ2-7, with TRBD1 matching 7 bases. Germline CDR1 reads SEHNR; CDR2 reads FQNEAQ (reference sequence). The CDR3 is 14 amino acids. The J segment lost 2 bases and the V segment lost 4 bases, leaving 5 bases of the junction unmatched. The CDR3 bases are TGTGCCAGCAGCTCGGGACAGAAGACCTACGAGCAGTACTTC. It is translated as CASSSGQKTYEQYF.

The V call is TRBV11-2, the J call TRBJ1-1; the match to TRBD1 covers 7 bases. Germline V gene lookup returns CDR1 SGHAT and CDR2 FQNNGV. There are 13 residues in the CDR3. V lost 5 bases, J lost 5 bases, and 5 bases stayed unmatched. The CDR3 here is CASSPPTGTEAFF. As DNA, the CDR3 is TGTGCCAGCAGCCCCCCGACAGGGACTGAAGCTTTCTTT. Full variable domain (outside the CDR3, taken from reference TRBV11-2 and TRBJ1-1): EAGVAQSPRYKIIEKRQSVAFWCNPISGHATLYWYQQILGQGPKLLIQFQNNGVVDDSQLPKDRFSAERLKGVDSTLKIQPAKLEDSAVYLCASSPPTGTEAFFGQGTRLTVV.

The rearrangement joins TRBV5-6 to TRBJ2-1; 7 bases map to TRBD2. The CDR3 has 14 residues. V trimming: 0 bases; J trimming: 4 bases; junction bases outside the gene matches: 1. The V gene's germline CDR1 is SGHDT and CDR2 YYEEEE. CDR3 sequence reads: CASSLGGGYNEQFF. CDR3 coding DNA: TGTGCCAGCAGCTTGGGGGGGGGATACAATGAGCAGTTCTTC. The full variable domain, rest sourced from reference TRBV5-6 and TRBJ2-1, is DAGVTQSPTHLIKTRGQQVTLRCSPKSGHDTVSWYQQALGQGPQFIFQYYEEEERQRGNFPDRFSGHQFPNYSSELNVNALLLGDSALYLCASSLGGGYNEQFFGPGTRLTVL.

The V and J genes are TRBV27 and TRBJ1-5, with D uncertain. The germline V and J ends were trimmed by 6 bases and 6 bases, with 15 bases remaining between them. Germline CDR1 is MNHEY and CDR2 is SMNVEV (reference sequence). The CDR3 is 14 amino acids. CDR3 sequence reads: CASSRLAKAQPQHF. The CDR3 DNA reads TGTGCCAGCAGCCGATTAGCGAAAGCTCAGCCCCAGCATTTT.

The V call is TRBV11-3, the J call TRBJ2-5; D may be TRBD1 (5 bases). Looked up from germline, CDR1 is SGHNT and CDR2 is YENEEA. Between the trimmed V and J ends, which lost 2 bases and 12 bases, there was a span of 16 bases. CDR3 size: 13 residues. The CDR3 spells CASSLTGSGAKYF. The CDR3 region has the DNA TGTGCCAGCAGCTTAACAGGAAGTGGAGCTAAGTACTTC.

The chain uses TRBV30 and TRBJ2-3; TRBD2 agrees at 11 bases. Germline V gene sequence: CDR1 GTSNPN, CDR2 SVGIG (reference sequence). The J segment lost 5 bases and the V segment lost 0 bases, leaving 7 bases of the junction unmatched. This CDR3 comprises 16 residues. The CDR3 sequence is CAWSVGVAGGLDTQYF. CDR3 DNA sequence: TGTGCCTGGAGTGTAGGGGTAGCGGGGGGGCTAGATACGCAGTATTTT. The full variable domain, its missing parts supplied by reference TRBV30 and TRBJ2-3, is SQTIHQWPATLVQPVGSPLSLECTVEGTSNPNLYWYRQAAGRGLQLLFYSVGIGQISSEVPQNLSASRPQDRQFILSSKKLLLSDSGFYLCAWSVGVAGGLDTQYFGPGTRLTVL.

This rearrangement joins TRBV6-1 to TRBJ2-7, with a weak D call TRBD2 (5 bases). The CDR3 totals 14 residues. Germline V gene data show CDR1 as MNHNS and CDR2 as SASEGT. V lost 4 bases and J 4 bases, leaving 14 bases between the germline ends. The CDR3 loop reads CASSAGRQVYEQYV. The CDR3 nucleotides read TGTGCCAGCAGTGCGGGGAGACAAGTTTACGAGCAGTACGTC.

The V gene is TRBV30, the J gene TRBJ1-3; D is unclear. The CDR3 sequence is 11 residues long. The V and J ends lost 4 bases and 3 bases respectively, with 4 bases between them. Germline CDR1 GTSNPN, CDR2 SVGIG (reference sequence). The CDR3 region has the DNA TGTGCCTGGAACGGTGGAAACACCATATATTTT. Its translation is CAWNGGNTIYF.

The gene calls are TRBV4-3 and TRBJ1-5, with D perhaps matching TRBD1 (5 bases). The germline V gene encodes CDR1 LGHNA and CDR2 YSLEER. Trimming left V 0 bases short and J 4 bases short, with 13 bases between. CDR3 length: 16 amino acids. The CDR3 region has the DNA TGCGCCAGCAGCCAAGATAATCAGGGTGGAAATCAGCCCCAGCATTTT. Its translation: CASSQDNQGGNQPQHF.

This chain uses TRBV29-1 with TRBJ2-5; TRBD2 agrees at 14 bases. This CDR3 spans 17 amino acids. Losses at the gene ends were 4 bases for V and 7 bases for J; bases not matched to a gene: 14. CDR1 SQVTM and CDR2 ANQGSEA come from the germline V gene. The chain's CDR3 is CSVVGTSGSGFGVTQYF. CDR3 DNA sequence: TGCAGCGTTGTCGGGACTAGCGGGAGCGGCTTCGGTGTGACCCAGTACTTC.

The V gene is TRBV9, the J gene TRBJ1-1, with 11 bases aligning to TRBD1. The ends lost 4 bases at V and 3 bases at J; junction bases unmatched: 11. This CDR3 comprises 17 residues. Germline-derived CDR1 and CDR2 are SGDLS and YYNGEE. This CDR3 is CASSLGQGAPYDTEAFF. CDR3 nucleotide sequence: TGTGCCAGCAGCTTAGGACAGGGGGCCCCATACGACACTGAAGCTTTCTTT.